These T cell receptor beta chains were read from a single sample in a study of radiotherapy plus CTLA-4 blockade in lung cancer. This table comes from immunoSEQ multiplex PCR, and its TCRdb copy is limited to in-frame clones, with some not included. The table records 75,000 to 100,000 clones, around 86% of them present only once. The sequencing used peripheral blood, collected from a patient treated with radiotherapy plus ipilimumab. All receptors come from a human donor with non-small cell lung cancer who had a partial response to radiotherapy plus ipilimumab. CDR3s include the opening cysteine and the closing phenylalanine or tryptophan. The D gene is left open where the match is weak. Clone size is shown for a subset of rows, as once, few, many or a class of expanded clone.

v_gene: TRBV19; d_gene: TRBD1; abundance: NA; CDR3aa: CASSPPRVGTGTTGELFF
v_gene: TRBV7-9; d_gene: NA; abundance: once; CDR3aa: CASSLTGYYEQYF
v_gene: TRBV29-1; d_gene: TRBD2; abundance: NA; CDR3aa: CSVARGRNNEQFF
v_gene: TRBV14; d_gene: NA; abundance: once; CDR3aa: CASSQDLTANYGYTF
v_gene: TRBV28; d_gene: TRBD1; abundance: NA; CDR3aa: CASRESGQEDGYTF
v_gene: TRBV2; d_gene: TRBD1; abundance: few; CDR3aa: CASSEGTANTEAFF
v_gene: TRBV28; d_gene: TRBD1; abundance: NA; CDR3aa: CASNLGQGNYGYTF
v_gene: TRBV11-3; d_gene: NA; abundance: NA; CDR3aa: CASSLSRDGELFF
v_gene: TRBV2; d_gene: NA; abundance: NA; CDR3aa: CASRRPTGSSYNEQFF
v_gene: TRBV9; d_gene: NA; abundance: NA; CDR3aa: CASSAYGELFF
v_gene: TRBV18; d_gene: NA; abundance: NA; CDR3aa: CASLLYGQNTEAFF
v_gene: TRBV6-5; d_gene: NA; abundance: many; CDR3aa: CASSYSPKGSARGYTF
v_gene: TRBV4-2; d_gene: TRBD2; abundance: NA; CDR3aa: CASSQSGLETGELFF
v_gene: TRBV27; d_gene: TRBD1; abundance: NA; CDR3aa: CASSSGQGGPYGYTF
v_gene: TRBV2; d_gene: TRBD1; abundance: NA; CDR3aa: CASRTGAEKLFF
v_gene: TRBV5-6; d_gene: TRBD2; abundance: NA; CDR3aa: CASSVDSGASYEQYF
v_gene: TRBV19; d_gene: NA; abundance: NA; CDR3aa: CASSGRRRAEASYEQYF
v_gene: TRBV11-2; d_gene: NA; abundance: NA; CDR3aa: CASSLVTSKETQYF
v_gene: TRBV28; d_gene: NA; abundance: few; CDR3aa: CASSLVAGGIGYEQYF
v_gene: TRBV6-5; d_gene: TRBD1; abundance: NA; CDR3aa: CASSLGQGKNTEAFF
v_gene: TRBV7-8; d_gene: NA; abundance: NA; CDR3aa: CASSLGGGNEQFF
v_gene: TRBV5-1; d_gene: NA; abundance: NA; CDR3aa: CASAGGEISGNTIYF
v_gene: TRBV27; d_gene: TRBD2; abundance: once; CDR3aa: CASSFGAGGIYNEQFF
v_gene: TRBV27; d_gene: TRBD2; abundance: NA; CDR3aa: CASRRGREAYEQYF
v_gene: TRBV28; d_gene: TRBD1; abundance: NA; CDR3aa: CAIEEDRVGDYGYTF
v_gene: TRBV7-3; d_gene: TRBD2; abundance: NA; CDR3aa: CASSLGGRMDEQYF
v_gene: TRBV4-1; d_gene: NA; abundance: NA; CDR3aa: CASSQARADTQYF
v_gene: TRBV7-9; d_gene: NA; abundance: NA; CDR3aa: CASSRDRMYQETQYF
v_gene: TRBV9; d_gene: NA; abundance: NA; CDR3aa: CASSPGGGSGTGELFF
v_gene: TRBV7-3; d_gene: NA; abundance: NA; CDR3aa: CASSLSAGAGANVLTF
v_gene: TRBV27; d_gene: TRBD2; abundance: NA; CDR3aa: CASSSGTSGTYEQYF
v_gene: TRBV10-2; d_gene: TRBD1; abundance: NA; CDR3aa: CASGDRGNTEAFF
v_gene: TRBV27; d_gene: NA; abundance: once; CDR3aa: CASSLSSRRLEKLFF
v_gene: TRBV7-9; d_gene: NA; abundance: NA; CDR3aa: CASSSPTTGTYGYTF
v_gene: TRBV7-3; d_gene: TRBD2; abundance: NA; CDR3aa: CASSYAAGGPSGELFF
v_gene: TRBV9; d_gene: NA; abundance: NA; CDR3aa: CASSVIMTANEQFF
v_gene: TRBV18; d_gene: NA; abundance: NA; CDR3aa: CASSPRQTSTDTQYF
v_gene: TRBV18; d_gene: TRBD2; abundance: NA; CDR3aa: CASSPNRLAGDTDTQYF
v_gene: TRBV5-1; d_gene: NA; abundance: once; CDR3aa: CASSLDSYNEQFF
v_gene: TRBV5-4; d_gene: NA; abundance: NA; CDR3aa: CASSGGGGVNTEAFF
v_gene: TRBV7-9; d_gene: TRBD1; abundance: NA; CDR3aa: CASSRSTGNSGNTIYF
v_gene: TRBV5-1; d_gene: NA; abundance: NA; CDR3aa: CASSLPFHTEAFF
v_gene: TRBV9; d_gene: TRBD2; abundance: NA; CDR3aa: CASSVVLAEADTQYF
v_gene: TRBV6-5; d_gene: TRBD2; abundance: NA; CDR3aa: CASTVTSGAYEQYF
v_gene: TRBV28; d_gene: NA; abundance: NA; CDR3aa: CASSGGSETQYF
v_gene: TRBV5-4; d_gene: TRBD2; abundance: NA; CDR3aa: CASSFGNSGTGETQYF
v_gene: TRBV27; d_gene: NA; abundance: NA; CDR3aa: CASSIRGGASNQPQHF
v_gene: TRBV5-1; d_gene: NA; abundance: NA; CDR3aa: CASSPQQPNEKLFF
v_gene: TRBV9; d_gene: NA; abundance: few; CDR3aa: CASSVGHGRGAGELFF
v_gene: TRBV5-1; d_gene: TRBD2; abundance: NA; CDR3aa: CASSRRLASGSHDTQYF
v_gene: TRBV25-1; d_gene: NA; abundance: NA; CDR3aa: CASKQEGSTEAFF